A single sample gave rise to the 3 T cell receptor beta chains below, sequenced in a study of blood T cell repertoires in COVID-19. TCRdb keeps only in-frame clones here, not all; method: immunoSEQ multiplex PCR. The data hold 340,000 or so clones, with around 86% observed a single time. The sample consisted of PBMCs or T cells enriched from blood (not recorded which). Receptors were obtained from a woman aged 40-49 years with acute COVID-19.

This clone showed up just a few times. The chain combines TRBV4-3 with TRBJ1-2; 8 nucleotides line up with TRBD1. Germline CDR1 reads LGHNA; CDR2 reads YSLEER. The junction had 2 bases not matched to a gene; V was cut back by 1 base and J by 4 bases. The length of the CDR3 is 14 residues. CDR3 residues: CASSQGTGPYGYTF. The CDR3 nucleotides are TGCGCCAGCAGCCAAGGGACAGGGCCCTATGGCTACACCTTC.

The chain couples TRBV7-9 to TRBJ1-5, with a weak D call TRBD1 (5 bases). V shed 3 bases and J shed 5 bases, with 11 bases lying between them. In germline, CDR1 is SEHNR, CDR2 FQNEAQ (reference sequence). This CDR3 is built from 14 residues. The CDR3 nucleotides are TGTGCCAGCAGCTTTGTAGGGGATTATCAGCCCCAGCATTTT. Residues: CASSFVGDYQPQHF.

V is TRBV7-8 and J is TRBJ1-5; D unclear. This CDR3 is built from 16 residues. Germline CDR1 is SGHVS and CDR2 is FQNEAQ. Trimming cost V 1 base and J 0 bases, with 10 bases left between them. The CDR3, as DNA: TGTGCCAGCAGCTTAGACGGGCGGGTTAGCAATCAGCCCCAGCATTTT. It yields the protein CASSLDGRVSNQPQHF.